This TCR beta chain was observed in a study of T cell responses to AZD1222 COVID-19 vaccine. The method was immunoSEQ multiplex PCR; TCRdb's version includes in-frame clones alone and lacks a portion of them. The data hold 97,000 or so clones, with approximately 90% observed a single time. V lost 5 bases, J lost 8 bases, and 21 bases lay in between. The germline CDR1 and CDR2 sequences are MNHEY and SMNVEV (reference sequence). CDR3 length equals 15 residues. The genes are TRBV27 and TRBJ1-2; D is perhaps TRBD1 (5 bases). The sample consisted of peripheral blood, taken 28 days after the second AZD1222 dose. The TCR was taken from an adult who received the AZD1222 COVID-19 vaccine. CDR3 DNA sequence: TGTGCCAGCAGTCTCTACACGGGGCCCGAGGGGGGCTACACCTTC. This sequence encodes CASSLYTGPEGGYTF.